Listed below are T cell receptor beta chains from one sample, sequenced in a study of shared clonotypes between healthy human individuals. Here immunoSEQ multiplex PCR was the method, and the copy in TCRdb shows in-frame clones only, minus some. Here the sample spans approximately 440,000 clones, around 77% being singletons. Source material: PBMCs. The receptors were gathered from a woman in her thirties or forties in good health. Some clones in this sample may be carry-over from other donors' samples. Each CDR3 is given with its conserved first and last residue. A D gene is named only where the DNA matches it firmly. Clone size is given for some rows only: seen once, a few or many times, or a class if the clone is expanded.

V gene,clone size,J gene,D gene,CDR3 length,CDR3 DNA,CDR3 protein
TRBV19,many,TRBJ2-7,-,13,TGTGCCAGTAGTGCGGACGGCCTTTACGAGCAGTACTTC,CASSADGLYEQYF
TRBV19,-,TRBJ1-5,-,11,TGTGCCAGTAGGGAAGAGCGTCTCCAGCATTTT,CASREERLQHF
TRBV4-2,few,TRBJ2-7,TRBD2,17,TGTGCCAGCAGCCTAACGATACCTAGCGGGACCTCCTACGAGCAGTACTTC,CASSLTIPSGTSYEQYF
TRBV5-1,-,TRBJ2-1,-,16,TGCGCCAGCAGCGAAAACCCGGCGGGAACCTACAATGAGCAGTTCTTC,CASSENPAGTYNEQFF
TRBV27,few,TRBJ2-5,-,13,TGTGCCAGCAGTCACAGGGTAGGGGAGACCCAGTACTTC,CASSHRVGETQYF
TRBV25-1,-,TRBJ2-7,-,13,TGTGCCAGCAGTCCGGGAGTGGCTGGCGAGCAGTACTTC,CASSPGVAGEQYF
TRBV10-1,few,TRBJ2-7,TRBD2,15,TGCGCCAGCAGTGAAAAGCGGGAGGGGACCTACGAGCAGTACTTC,CASSEKREGTYEQYF
TRBV4-2,-,TRBJ2-2,-,17,TGTGCCAGCAGCCAAGATCCAGGGGGGCCGATCACCGGGGAGCTGTTTTTT,CASSQDPGGPITGELFF
TRBV25-1,-,TRBJ1-4,TRBD1,17,TGTGCCAGCAGTGACCGCACCGGGACAGTGTCTAATGAAAAGCTGTTTTTT,CASSDRTGTVSNEKLFF
TRBV7-7,many,TRBJ2-5,-,16,TGTGCCAGCAGCCATAATTTAGGGGGACAAGAAGAGACCCAGTACTTC,CASSHNLGGQEETQYF
TRBV6-1,-,TRBJ2-5,TRBD2,15,TGTGCCAGCAGTGAAGAGGCGGCTAGCGGGAGGGCCAGGGACTTC,CASSEEAASGRARDF
TRBV5-1,-,TRBJ2-3,-,16,TGCGCCAGCAGCTCGGGGCCGGGCTCCCTGCCAGATACGCAGTATTTT,CASSSGPGSLPDTQYF
TRBV5-4,-,TRBJ2-5,-,13,TGTGCCAGCAGCGGCGGATATCAAGAGACCCAGTACTTC,CASSGGYQETQYF
TRBV7-6,once,TRBJ2-7,-,15,TGTACCAGCAGCTTCCTGGTGGGGGGTAACTACGAGCAGTACTTC,CTSSFLVGGNYEQYF
TRBV29-1,-,TRBJ2-1,-,16,TGCAGCGTTGAAGTTTTTACCTCGGGGGAGAACAATGAGCAGTTCTTC,CSVEVFTSGENNEQFF
TRBV9,-,TRBJ2-2,-,18,TGTGCCAGCAGCGTAGCCGGAGGAACGGGAGAACCCACCGGGGAGCTGTTTTTT,CASSVAGGTGEPTGELFF
TRBV30,once,TRBJ1-5,-,15,TGTGCCTGGAGTGTAAGAACGTCAGGCAATCAGCCCCAGCATTTT,CAWSVRTSGNQPQHF
TRBV7-2,-,TRBJ2-5,-,11,TGTGCCAGCAGCACCAGGGAGACCCAGTACTTC,CASSTRETQYF
TRBV18,-,TRBJ2-7,-,15,TGTGCCAGCTCACCACCCGGCGGGACCAACTCCGAGCAGTACTTC,CASSPPGGTNSEQYF
TRBV27,-,TRBJ2-3,TRBD2,14,TGTGCCAGCAGTTTCGATCGGGAGGGGTATACGCAGTATTTT,CASSFDREGYTQYF